These T cell receptor beta chains were read from a single sample in a study of blood T cell repertoires in COVID-19. TCRdb's table, derived via immunoSEQ multiplex PCR, lists solely in-frame clones and lacks some. The data contain 100,000 or so clones, more than 75% of them singletons. The sequenced sample consisted of peripheral blood. Receptors originate from a man in his 60s with active or convalescent COVID-19. The CDR3 runs from the conserved cysteine through the conserved F or W. Fields, in order: D gene, J gene, clone size, V gene, CDR3 protein, CDR3 DNA. D genes are given only for firm matches. Size values are once, few and many counts, or a class for expanded clones, and some rows have none.

>TRBD1|TRBJ2-7|once|TRBV10-1
CASSATRQGSEQYF
TGCGCCAGCAGCGCCACCCGACAGGGGAGCGAGCAGTACTTC
>TRBD1|TRBJ2-5|once|TRBV27
CASSTGTAFQETQYF
TGTGCCAGCAGTACTGGGACAGCCTTCCAAGAGACCCAGTACTTC
>TRBD2|TRBJ2-1|-|TRBV9
CASSVELAGGNEQFF
TGTGCCAGCAGCGTAGAACTAGCGGGAGGGAATGAGCAGTTCTTC
>TRBD2|TRBJ2-2|-|TRBV4-1
CASSQDGGFRGELFF
TGCGCCAGCAGCCAAGACGGGGGGTTCCGCGGGGAGCTGTTTTTT
>-|TRBJ1-5|-|TRBV19
CASIQGWGNQPQHF
TGTGCCAGTATCCAGGGCTGGGGCAATCAGCCCCAGCATTTT
>TRBD1|TRBJ1-6|-|TRBV6-1
CASSEARSPGQGNSPLHF
TGTGCCAGCAGTGAAGCGCGGTCACCGGGACAGGGTAATTCACCCCTCCACTTT
>-|TRBJ1-2|-|TRBV7-8
CASSPGTRFYGYTF
TGTGCCAGCAGTCCCGGGACACGGTTTTATGGCTACACCTTC
>-|TRBJ1-3|few|TRBV5-4
CASSRGGAENTIYF
TGTGCCAGCAGCAGGGGGGGGGCAGAAAACACCATATATTTT
>-|TRBJ2-6|-|TRBV7-3
CASSLMGPRSGANVLTF
TGTGCCAGCAGCTTAATGGGCCCCCGGTCTGGGGCCAACGTCCTGACTTTC
>TRBD1|TRBJ1-2|-|TRBV27
CASGTANYGYTF
TGTGCCAGCGGGACAGCAAACTATGGCTACACCTTC
>TRBD2|TRBJ2-3|-|TRBV28
CASSFRRGGGASTDTQYF
TGTGCCAGCAGTTTCCGCCGGGGGGGCGGGGCTAGCACAGATACGCAGTATTTT
>-|TRBJ2-7|-|TRBV5-1
CASSSTVGGKTYEQYF
TGCGCCAGCAGCTCGACGGTGGGCGGGAAGACCTACGAGCAGTACTTC
>-|TRBJ2-5|once|TRBV7-8
CASSSHLDSAVETQYF
TGTGCCAGCAGCTCACACCTGGACTCGGCAGTTGAGACCCAGTACTTC
>TRBD1|TRBJ2-5|-|TRBV2
CASSGQGASETQYF
TGTGCCAGCAGTGGACAGGGGGCGTCGGAGACCCAGTACTTC
>TRBD1|TRBJ1-1|-|TRBV3-1/TRBV3-2
CASSQSHRGTTEAFF
TGTGCCAGCAGCCAAAGTCACAGGGGGACTACTGAAGCTTTCTTT
>-|TRBJ1-2|-|TRBV18
CASSPTSGLNYGYTF
TGTGCCAGCTCACCCACTTCGGGATTAAACTATGGCTACACCTTC
>-|TRBJ2-7|-|TRBV11-3
CASSLVSGEQYF
TGTGCCAGCAGCTTAGTGTCGGGCGAGCAGTACTTC
>-|TRBJ2-5|-|TRBV4-1
CASSQEGAGRKTQYF
TGCGCCAGCAGCCAAGAAGGGGCCGGTCGGAAGACCCAGTACTTC
>-|TRBJ2-2|few|TRBV19
CAIQAINGGELFF
TGTGCCATCCAAGCAATCAACGGCGGGGAGCTGTTTTTT
>-|TRBJ2-2|-|TRBV7-2
CASSPPRTGELFF
TGTGCCAGCAGCCCCCCTCGGACCGGGGAGCTGTTTTTT
>TRBD2|TRBJ2-1|-|TRBV7-2
CASSLEMRASGRGSVEQFF
TGTGCCAGCAGCTTAGAAATGCGGGCTAGCGGGAGAGGTAGTGTTGAGCAGTTCTTC
>TRBD2|TRBJ2-1|few|TRBV7-8
CASSLWGLRWEQFF
TGTGCCAGCAGCTTATGGGGACTACGTTGGGAGCAGTTCTTC
>TRBD2|TRBJ2-5|-|TRBV11-3
CASSTQTSWDEGNEETQYF
TGTGCCAGCAGCACCCAGACTAGCTGGGATGAAGGGAACGAAGAGACCCAGTACTTC
>TRBD1|TRBJ1-1|-|TRBV12-3/TRBV12-4
CATQGEMNTEAFF
TGTGCCACCCAGGGGGAGATGAACACTGAAGCTTTCTTT
>-|TRBJ2-1|-|TRBV7-2
CASGGTSYNEQFF
TGTGCCAGCGGGGGGACTTCCTACAATGAGCAGTTCTTC
>TRBD1|TRBJ2-5|-|TRBV6-5
CASSGHRGLGETQYF
TGTGCCAGCAGCGGTCACAGGGGGCTGGGAGAGACCCAGTACTTC
>TRBD1|TRBJ2-5|-|TRBV15
CATSMGDSQETQYF
TGTGCCACCAGCATGGGGGACAGTCAAGAGACCCAGTACTTC
>-|TRBJ1-4|-|TRBV5-6
CASSLHTGVNEKLFF
TGTGCCAGCAGCTTGCATACAGGCGTTAATGAAAAACTGTTTTTT
>TRBD1|TRBJ1-6|-|TRBV28
CAIQPGQLNSPLHF
TGTGCCATTCAACCGGGACAGCTCAATTCACCCCTCCACTTT
>-|TRBJ2-3|-|TRBV11-3
CASSLAPGSTDTQYF
TGTGCCAGCAGCTTAGCCCCAGGCAGCACAGATACGCAGTATTTT
>-|TRBJ2-1|-|TRBV6-2/TRBV6-3
CASSYSGAKSEEQFF
TGTGCCAGCAGTTACTCGGGGGCGAAGTCTGAAGAGCAGTTCTTC
>TRBD2|TRBJ2-5|few|TRBV5-6
CASSLRGAGTETQYF
TGTGCCAGCAGCCTGCGGGGGGCAGGAACGGAGACCCAGTACTTC
>TRBD2|TRBJ2-1|-|TRBV10-2
CASSVAGVDGEQFF
TGCGCCAGCAGTGTGGCGGGAGTCGATGGTGAGCAGTTCTTC
>-|TRBJ1-2|-|TRBV20-1
CSAVKSDGYTF
TGCAGTGCGGTAAAGAGTGATGGCTACACCTTC
>-|TRBJ2-2|-|TRBV28
CASSLWTVTANTGELFF
TGTGCCAGCAGTTTATGGACAGTCACCGCGAACACCGGGGAGCTGTTTTTT
>TRBD2|TRBJ2-7|-|TRBV11-3
CASSEMGLPTEQYF
TGTGCCAGCAGCGAGATGGGACTACCTACGGAGCAGTACTTC
>-|TRBJ2-2|-|TRBV7-2
CASSLGGPQPGELFF
TGTGCCAGCAGCTTAGGGGGGCCCCAGCCGGGGGAGCTGTTTTTT
>-|TRBJ1-1|-|TRBV6-5
CASSYYQGHTEAFF
TGTGCCAGCAGTTACTACCAGGGGCACACTGAAGCTTTCTTT
>TRBD1|TRBJ2-3|-|TRBV6-5
CASSPTGVGDTQYF
TGTGCCAGCAGTCCCACAGGGGTTGGGGATACGCAGTATTTT
>TRBD1|TRBJ2-4|-|TRBV19
CASSIRDRAGNIQYF
TGTGCCAGTAGTATAAGGGACAGGGCGGGGAACATTCAGTACTTC
>-|TRBJ2-4|-|TRBV27
CASSLGDIGKNIQYF
TGTGCCAGCAGTTTAGGCGACATTGGCAAAAACATTCAGTACTTC
>TRBD1|TRBJ1-2|-|TRBV5-1
CASSLGGQGADGYTF
TGCGCCAGCAGCTTGGGAGGACAGGGGGCAGATGGCTACACCTTC
>TRBD2|TRBJ2-1|-|TRBV28
CASSLGAGGSYNEQFF
TGTGCCAGCAGTTTAGGGGCGGGAGGCTCCTACAATGAGCAGTTCTTC
>-|TRBJ2-1|few|TRBV7-9
CASSTPTEPSYNEQFF
TGTGCCAGCAGCACGCCGACAGAGCCCTCCTACAATGAGCAGTTCTTC
>-|TRBJ1-2|-|TRBV6-5
CASSYSTGVNYGYTF
TGTGCCAGCAGTTACTCGACCGGGGTTAACTATGGCTACACCTTC
>TRBD2|TRBJ2-1|-|TRBV5-1
CASSLYGGSYNEQFF
TGCGCCAGCAGCTTGTACGGCGGGAGTTACAATGAGCAGTTCTTC
>-|TRBJ1-2|-|TRBV4-1
CASSQTGLYGYTF
TGCGCCAGCAGCCAGACAGGTCTCTATGGCTACACCTTC
>-|TRBJ2-4|-|TRBV6-2/TRBV6-3
CASSYPSPGRGGIQYF
TGTGCCAGCAGTTATCCGTCGCCGGGCAGGGGCGGCATTCAGTACTTC
>-|TRBJ1-2|once|TRBV2
CASSDQGGYTF
TGTGCCAGCAGTGACCAGGGTGGCTACACCTTC
>-|TRBJ1-1|few|TRBV6-5
CASRLGGMNTEAFF
TGTGCCAGCAGGCTGGGGGGAATGAACACTGAAGCTTTCTTT
>TRBD2|TRBJ2-1|-|TRBV2
CASKGLAGVKINYNEQFF
TGTGCCAGCAAAGGACTAGCGGGAGTGAAAATTAACTACAATGAGCAGTTCTTC
>-|TRBJ2-5|-|TRBV12-3/TRBV12-4
CASSLRRVETQYF
TGTGCCAGCAGTTTAAGAAGAGTAGAGACCCAGTACTTC